This T cell receptor beta chain was identified during a study of T cell changes during pregnancy in multiple sclerosis. V was pared by 1 base and J by 10 bases, with 10 bases of the junction left unmatched. This CDR3 has 18 residues. Germline V lookup: CDR1 SGHNT, CDR2 YENEEA. Produced via immunoSEQ multiplex PCR; TCRdb's table is partial and in-frame only. The sample yields some 51,000 clones, 90% to 95% seen once. The V gene is TRBV11-3, the J gene TRBJ2-1, with 16 nucleotides matching TRBD2. This specimen consisted of CD8+ T cells from peripheral blood mononuclear cells, obtained in the first trimester of pregnancy. This clonotype originated in a female donor with multiple sclerosis, enrolled in a pregnancy study. The CDR3 sequence is CASSLGSGTSGRASEQFF. The CDR3 DNA sequence: TGTGCCAGCAGCTTAGGATCCGGGACTAGCGGGAGGGCCTCCGAGCAGTTCTTC.